The entry that follows covers one T cell receptor beta chain sequence. The target of this receptor is not known. No base-level quality is on record; no much larger clone is a single base apart. This specimen belongs to a study of blood T cell repertoires in COVID-19 (dated by TCRdb to 2019 to 2021). Some background on the complete study: Collaborator samples came from the United States, Italy and Spain and covered acute and convalescent phases of COVID-19. Subjects who had been exposed to COVID-19, were actively infected with it, or had recovered from it provided the deeply sampled blood TCRbeta repertoires that made up the dataset. Where HLA class I and class II types were available, the types were taken from metadata supplied by the sample provider, not from assay-based typing. The repertoires were made available in a free public database intended to serve as a resource for research on the immune response to SARS-CoV-2. Nearly every sample came with metadata listing a de-identified subject ID, COVID-19 status, age in years and sex. The prospective study material was composed of cDNA or gDNA derived from T cells, B-cell-depleted T cells, or PBMCs. The samples were drawn from two sources: the first 160 participants of the ongoing ImmuneRACE study, and 1,000 to 1,500 subjects contributed by 6 global collaborators.

Participants in the prospective study were aged roughly 18 to 89 years, lived in 24 United States geographic areas, and enrolled through a virtual design. In the prospective study, cohorts were assigned on the basis of participant-reported clinical history obtained from a screening survey and a study questionnaire. Recovered participants in ImmuneRACE Cohort 3 were defined as having two consecutive negative NP/OP PCR tests, clearance from a healthcare professional, or resolution of symptoms. Mobile phlebotomists in the prospective study collected whole blood, serum and a nasopharyngeal or oropharyngeal swab from every participant. Additional blood draws and questionnaires over an approximately two-month period could optionally be provided by prospective study participants. Before DNA extraction, prospective study blood samples were shipped either frozen or at room temperature. Overall results and qualifications from the work: How much clinical and demographic metadata was included differed by source and by participant, and the metadata was provided uncurated.

TCRbeta CDR3 regions were amplified from genomic DNA by means of the immunoSEQ Assay, a bias-controlled multiplex PCR. In the authors' own workflow: The number of nucleated cells in each sample was estimated by amplification of reference gene primers within the assay. To quantify the absolute abundance of each unique TCRbeta CDR3 rearrangement, sequence reads were collapsed and filtered. Productive Simpson clonality was computed per sample as the square root of Simpson's diversity index over productive rearrangements. This immuneACCESS table, as held by TCRdb, lists in-frame sequences with V and J called but not all clones. Of the missing ones, under half trace to an unresolved V gene in checked studies; the others have no known cause. V and J calls and clone size are as listed in that table; D and trimming were resolved from the DNA. Here the sample has 180,000 or so clones; 85% to 90% occur a single time. The top ten hold more than 5.5% of the sample.

V and J are trimmed by 4 bases and 2 bases, and the gene matches miss 6 bases of the junction. CDR1 LGHDT and CDR2 YNNKEL are derived from the germline V gene (reference sequence). The CDR3 holds 16 amino acids from the cysteine to the phenylalanine. Of the read, only the CDR3 DNA is kept; its 48 bases are in frame from base 1. The sequencing input was PBMCs or T cells enriched from blood (not recorded which). The clonotype comes from a man aged 35 to 55 who had recovered from COVID-19. This chain joins TRBV3-1 (or the pseudogene TRBV3-2) to TRBJ2-3; 10 bases in between match TRBD2. This receptor carries the CDR3 CASSPWTSGATDTQYF. The DNA reads TGTGCCAGCAGCCCTTGGACTAGCGGAGCCACAGATACGCAGTATTTT.